This is a list of T cell receptor beta chains from one sample in a study of shared clonotypes between healthy human individuals. The data were produced by immunoSEQ multiplex PCR, yet TCRdb's version contains in-frame clones alone and is incomplete. The sample has more than 2 million clones; nearly 97% are singletons. Material for sequencing was naive CD4+ T cells sorted from blood. These receptors all stem from a man between 18 and 35 years old in good health. The CDR3 runs from the conserved cysteine through the conserved F or W. Each record gives: V gene, clone size, D gene, J gene, CDR3 protein, CDR3 DNA. A D gene is named only where the DNA matches it firmly. Expanded clones get a size class; other rows say once, few or many, or leave the size out.

>TRBV5-1|NA|TRBD2|TRBJ2-3
CASSLGLAGNRPPDTQYF
TGCGCCAGCAGCTTGGGACTAGCGGGTAACCGTCCCCCAGATACGCAGTATTTT
>TRBV18|once|TRBD2|TRBJ2-5
CASSQQTSGRDQTQYF
TGTGCCAGCTCACAGCAGACTAGCGGGAGGGATCAGACCCAGTACTTC
>TRBV5-1|NA|TRBD1|TRBJ1-1
CASSKTGGAETEAFF
TGCGCCAGCAGCAAGACAGGGGGCGCAGAAACTGAAGCTTTCTTT
>TRBV10-1|NA|NA|TRBJ2-2
CASSAVGAGELFF
TGCGCCAGCAGTGCCGTTGGGGCCGGGGAGCTGTTTTTT
>TRBV30|NA|TRBD1|TRBJ2-2
CAWPDRENTGELFF
TGTGCCTGGCCGGACAGGGAGAACACCGGGGAGCTGTTTTTT
>TRBV6-6|NA|NA|TRBJ2-7
CASSTASYEQYF
TGTGCCAGCAGTACTGCATCCTACGAGCAGTACTTC
>TRBV10-3|NA|NA|TRBJ1-1
CAISEQQNTEAFF
TGTGCCATCAGTGAACAGCAGAACACTGAAGCTTTCTTT
>TRBV18|NA|NA|TRBJ2-2
CASSRLSAAMNTGELFF
TGTGCCAGCTCACGACTGTCGGCCGCAATGAACACCGGGGAGCTGTTTTTT
>TRBV18|NA|NA|TRBJ1-5
CASSVGQRNQPQHF
TGTGCCAGCTCGGTCGGACAACGCAATCAGCCCCAGCATTTT
>TRBV6-5|NA|NA|TRBJ2-5
CASGRGETQYF
TGTGCCAGCGGCCGGGGTGAGACCCAGTACTTC
>TRBV28|NA|NA|TRBJ1-4
CASSLWSLNEKLFF
TGTGCCAGCAGTTTATGGTCGTTGAATGAAAAACTGTTTTTT
>TRBV7-8|NA|TRBD1|TRBJ1-2
CASSSPGQGLYGYGYTF
TGTGCCAGCAGCTCGCCGGGACAGGGTCTTTATGGCTATGGCTACACCTTC
>TRBV19|NA|NA|TRBJ2-2
CASMLAGAVGTGELFF
TGTGCCAGTATGTTGGCGGGGGCGGTGGGCACCGGGGAGCTGTTTTTT
>TRBV27|NA|NA|TRBJ1-2
CASSPAQGVPFGYTF
TGTGCCAGCAGTCCCGCTCAGGGTGTACCTTTTGGCTACACCTTC
>TRBV11-2|NA|NA|TRBJ2-2
CASSSGTLPGELFF
TGTGCCAGCAGCTCCGGGACGCTGCCCGGGGAGCTGTTTTTT
>TRBV12-5|NA|TRBD2|TRBJ2-1
CASGLPTSGTINEQFF
TGTGCTAGTGGTTTGCCTACTAGCGGGACCATTAATGAGCAGTTCTTC
>TRBV10-1|NA|TRBD1|TRBJ2-2
CASSTTGGAGELFF
TGCGCCAGCAGTACCACAGGGGGAGCCGGGGAGCTGTTTTTT